This is a list of T cell receptor beta chains from one sample in a study of OX40 agonist ivuxolimab in advanced cancers. The repertoire was sequenced with immunoSEQ multiplex PCR; TCRdb's copy has only in-frame clones and lacks some. Counted here are approximately 15,000 clones, approximately 88% occurring once; the ten biggest clones make up roughly 70%. This material consisted of CD4+ or CD8+ T cells sorted from blood, taken in a trial of the OX40 agonist ivuxolimab. The receptors here all came from an adult with an advanced solid tumor such as melanoma, head and neck, liver or kidney cancer. Each CDR3 is given with its conserved first and last residue. Each record gives: D gene, V gene, clone size, J gene, CDR3 protein, CDR3 DNA. D genes are given only for firm matches. Part of the rows lack a size; the others show once, few, many or a class for expanded clones.

>TRBD2|TRBV11-2|once|TRBJ2-2
CASSLYSGRWNTGELFF
TGTGCCAGCAGCTTATATTCCGGGAGGTGGAACACCGGGGAGCTGTTTTTT
>-|TRBV4-3|-|TRBJ1-1
CASSPTRYTEAFF
TGCGCCAGCAGCCCGACAAGGTACACTGAAGCTTTCTTT
>TRBD2|TRBV7-2|once|TRBJ2-5
CASSQNSGEETQYF
TGTGCCAGCAGCCAGAATAGCGGGGAAGAGACCCAGTACTTC
>TRBD1|TRBV5-4|-|TRBJ1-1
CASSLLGQPFTEAFF
TGTGCCAGCAGCTTGTTGGGACAGCCCTTCACTGAAGCTTTCTTT
>-|TRBV7-2|-|TRBJ2-7
CASSSTKRTLYEQYF
TGTGCCAGCAGCTCGACAAAAAGGACACTCTACGAGCAGTACTTC
>TRBD1|TRBV6-6|-|TRBJ2-7
CASMTGWEQYF
TGTGCCAGCATGACAGGGTGGGAGCAGTACTTC
>-|TRBV4-1|-|TRBJ1-1
CASSQDRAGITEAFF
TGCGCCAGCAGCCAAGATAGGGCAGGGATCACTGAAGCTTTCTTT
>-|TRBV4-1|-|TRBJ1-3
CASSPSPTGSGNTIYF
TGCGCCAGCAGCCCGTCCCCTACAGGATCTGGAAACACCATATATTTT
>TRBD2|TRBV7-9|-|TRBJ2-7
CASSLASGGPYEQYF
TGTGCCAGCAGCTTAGCGAGCGGGGGGCCCTACGAGCAGTACTTC
>-|TRBV5-1|-|TRBJ1-6
CASSLGLGYNSPLHF
TGCGCCAGCAGCTTGGGCCTTGGGTATAATTCACCCCTCCACTTT
>-|TRBV6-6|-|TRBJ1-2
CASTPRLGSPDGYTF
TGTGCCAGCACTCCGAGACTTGGGTCTCCGGATGGCTACACCTTC
>TRBD2|TRBV4-2|-|TRBJ2-3
CASSPHGGGTDTQYF
TGTGCCAGCAGCCCCCACGGGGGAGGGACAGATACGCAGTATTTT
>TRBD1|TRBV9|-|TRBJ2-2
CASSVEGTGANTGELFF
TGTGCCAGCAGCGTAGAGGGGACAGGGGCGAACACCGGGGAGCTGTTTTTT
>-|TRBV27|-|TRBJ1-1
CASGAPANTEAFF
TGTGCCAGCGGGGCCCCGGCGAACACTGAAGCTTTCTTT
>TRBD2|TRBV27|-|TRBJ2-1
CASSLWRGQATSGFNEQFF
TGTGCCAGCAGTTTATGGCGGGGGCAGGCAACTAGCGGGTTCAATGAGCAGTTCTTC
>TRBD2|TRBV29-1|-|TRBJ2-1
CSVVARTSGTYNEQFF
TGCAGCGTGGTCGCCCGGACTAGCGGGACCTACAATGAGCAGTTCTTC
>-|TRBV7-9|-|TRBJ1-6
CASSPVGPASPLHF
TGTGCCAGCAGCCCAGTGGGTCCCGCGTCACCCCTCCACTTT
>-|TRBV6-5|-|TRBJ2-5
CASSSFETAQETQYF
TGTGCCAGCAGTTCATTCGAGACGGCCCAAGAGACCCAGTACTTC
>TRBD2|TRBV10-1|-|TRBJ2-7
CASSDNVAGNYEQYF
TGCGCCAGCAGTGACAATGTAGCGGGAAACTACGAGCAGTACTTC
>-|TRBV29-1|-|TRBJ2-7
CSVVGGPSDHFYEQYF
TGCAGCGTCGTTGGGGGACCCTCCGACCACTTCTACGAGCAGTACTTC
>-|TRBV19|once|TRBJ2-3
CASSMAPYSTDTQYF
TGTGCCAGTAGTATGGCGCCTTATAGCACAGATACGCAGTATTTT
>-|TRBV27|many|TRBJ1-2
CASSYGRRGGYTF
TGTGCCAGCAGTTATGGGAGGCGTGGAGGCTACACCTTC
>-|TRBV6-1|-|TRBJ2-2
CASAGWNTGELFF
TGTGCCAGCGCCGGATGGAACACCGGGGAGCTGTTTTTT
>TRBD2|TRBV2|-|TRBJ2-3
CASTASGASTDTQYF
TGTGCCAGCACGGCTAGCGGGGCTAGCACAGATACGCAGTATTTT
>TRBD1|TRBV7-3|-|TRBJ2-7
CASSVRTGRGYEQYF
TGTGCCAGCAGCGTGCGGACAGGTCGAGGCTACGAGCAGTACTTC
>-|TRBV7-3|-|TRBJ2-7
CASSHEEGLTYEQYF
TGTGCCAGCAGCCATGAGGAGGGGCTCACCTACGAGCAGTACTTC
>-|TRBV2|-|TRBJ1-4
CASSPGIGLGATNEKLFF
TGTGCCAGCAGCCCTGGTATAGGGCTGGGTGCAACTAATGAAAAACTGTTTTTT
>TRBD1|TRBV4-1|-|TRBJ1-5
CASSLRQGSSNQPQHF
TGCGCCAGCAGCTTAAGACAGGGGAGTAGCAATCAGCCCCAGCATTTT
>TRBD1|TRBV7-8|-|TRBJ2-7
CASSSVPGGHEQYF
TGTGCCAGCAGCTCAGTGCCAGGGGGCCACGAGCAGTACTTC
>TRBD2|TRBV5-5|-|TRBJ2-1
CASSLFGLAGAVGNEQFF
TGTGCCAGCAGCTTGTTCGGACTAGCGGGAGCAGTCGGGAATGAGCAGTTCTTC
>TRBD2|TRBV7-3|-|TRBJ2-7
CASSPVQRGPTYEQYF
TGTGCCAGCAGCCCGGTTCAGCGGGGGCCAACCTACGAGCAGTACTTC
>-|TRBV5-1|-|TRBJ1-1
CASSLGFQNTEAFF
TGCGCCAGCAGCTTGGGGTTCCAGAACACTGAAGCTTTCTTT
>-|TRBV4-2|-|TRBJ2-3
CASSQFLYADTQYF
TGTGCCAGCAGCCAGTTCCTCTACGCAGATACGCAGTATTTT
>-|TRBV4-1|once|TRBJ2-7
CASSHPNQYEQYF
TGCGCCAGCAGCCATCCTAATCAGTACGAGCAGTACTTC
>TRBD2|TRBV5-1|-|TRBJ2-7
CASSMGEGRIGYEQYF
TGCGCCAGCAGCATGGGGGAGGGCCGAATCGGCTACGAGCAGTACTTC
>-|TRBV9|-|TRBJ2-7
CASSVEGEYEQYF
TGTGCCAGCAGCGTAGAAGGGGAATACGAGCAGTACTTC
>-|TRBV25-1|-|TRBJ2-5
CASSESISGQETQYF
TGTGCCAGCAGTGAAAGTATCAGCGGACAAGAGACCCAGTACTTC
>-|TRBV6-5|-|TRBJ1-1
CASSYTRYMNTEAFF
TGTGCCAGCAGTTACACCAGGTACATGAACACTGAAGCTTTCTTT
>-|TRBV5-6|once|TRBJ2-7
CASSLAGTQDYEQYF
TGTGCCAGCAGCTTAGCCGGGACACAAGACTACGAGCAGTACTTC
>-|TRBV18|-|TRBJ1-2
CASSPWGSANYGYTF
TGTGCCAGCTCACCGTGGGGATCAGCTAACTATGGCTACACCTTC
>-|TRBV6-5|-|TRBJ2-2
CASRAANTGELFF
TGTGCCAGCAGGGCGGCCAACACCGGGGAGCTGTTTTTT
>-|TRBV4-3|-|TRBJ2-7
CASSQDYGYEQYF
TGCGCCAGCAGCCAAGATTATGGGTACGAGCAGTACTTC
>-|TRBV11-3|-|TRBJ2-1
CASSLDLNVDEQFF
TGTGCCAGCAGCTTAGATCTCAACGTCGATGAGCAGTTCTTC
>TRBD2|TRBV9|-|TRBJ2-5
CASSVAPGGAGGETQYF
TGTGCCAGCAGCGTAGCCCCCGGGGGAGCGGGGGGGGAGACCCAGTACTTC
>-|TRBV19|-|TRBJ2-1
CASSKVTLYNEQFF
TGTGCCAGTAGTAAGGTGACACTATACAATGAGCAGTTCTTC
>-|TRBV7-2|-|TRBJ1-1
CASQSTEAFF
TGTGCCAGCCAAAGCACTGAAGCTTTCTTT
>-|TRBV4-3|once|TRBJ1-6
CASSQDLAGSNSPLHF
TGCGCCAGCAGCCAAGATTTGGCGGGATCAAATTCACCCCTCCACTTT
>TRBD2|TRBV11-3|-|TRBJ2-1
CASTIAGSYNEQFF
TGTGCCAGCACCATAGCGGGATCCTACAATGAGCAGTTCTTC
>-|TRBV4-2|few|TRBJ1-5
CASSPTPSNQPQHF
TGTGCCAGCAGCCCGACACCTAGCAATCAGCCCCAGCATTTT
>-|TRBV4-3|-|TRBJ1-2
CASSQRQLSSLYGYTF
TGCGCCAGCAGCCAGAGACAGCTAAGTAGTCTCTATGGCTACACCTTC
>TRBD1|TRBV30|-|TRBJ1-5
CAWSGTGDQPQHF
TGTGCCTGGAGCGGGACAGGCGATCAGCCCCAGCATTTT
>-|TRBV9|-|TRBJ1-2
CASSVDPDRSNYGYTF
TGTGCCAGCAGCGTAGATCCGGACAGATCTAACTATGGCTACACCTTC
>-|TRBV30|-|TRBJ2-7
CAWSGPQRTDEQYF
TGTGCCTGGAGTGGACCTCAACGGACCGACGAGCAGTACTTC
>-|TRBV4-1|-|TRBJ2-5
CASSQKGSVQETQYF
TGCGCCAGCAGCCAAAAGGGGTCAGTCCAAGAGACCCAGTACTTC
>TRBD2|TRBV6-5|-|TRBJ2-5
CASKHRDYSSETQYF
TGTGCCAGCAAGCACCGGGACTACTCCTCCGAGACCCAGTACTTC